This T cell receptor beta chain is from a study of cytomegalovirus exposure and HLA in healthy donors. Study context: T cells numbering about 179 million yielded around 120 million unique TCR beta sequences in an earlier analysis. General study points: Later, TCR association rates were found to vary by HLA locus, highest for DRB1 and lowest for HLA-C. Some segments of the V type, notably TRBV6-2 and TRBV6-3, were excluded as indistinguishable.

PCR involved 60 Vbeta and 13 Jbeta primers. Method: immunoSEQ multiplex PCR; TCRdb's copy keeps in-frame clones and lacks some. The table records 150,000 to 200,000 clones, roughly 70% of them present only once. The CDR3 sequence is 16 residues long. Germline CDR1 and CDR2: SGHRS and YFSETQ. The V segment lost 4 bases and the J segment 4 bases; nucleotides outside the gene matches: 8. This clone was seen just once. Its antigen is still unknown. The sequenced sample was PBMCs. This chain links TRBV5-1 with TRBJ2-1, with 10 bases lining up with TRBD1. The sequence derives from a woman in her thirties in good health and CMV-seronegative. The CDR3 protein is CASSQRGTGEYNEQFF. The CDR3 DNA reads TGCGCCAGCAGCCAGAGGGGGACAGGGGAATACAATGAGCAGTTCTTC.